The TCR beta chain under discussion was sequenced for a study of regulatory T cells in long-lasting Graves disease. V was cut by 7 bases and J by 2 bases, with 10 bases left in between. This CDR3 has 13 residues. This clonotype came up a few times. Sample time point: newly diagnosed GD, antithyroid drugs for less than 3 months. Construction of the TCR library relied on RNA isolated from PBMCs. Researchers made TCR beta libraries by using iRepertoire HTBI primers and running Arm-PCR on CDR3 regions. TCRdb passed the multiplex PCR reads through MiXCR, listing each CDR3 protein once. The data contain 400,000 to 650,000 distinct CDR3 sequences, about 16% of them singletons. This sample also appeared in a second study, on T cells in Graves' hyperthyroidism and ophthalmopathy.

This sequence joins TRBV12-3 or TRBV12-4 and TRBJ2-3; D not resolved. The sequences come from peripheral blood mononuclear cells (PBMCs), collected at new diagnosis, from a patient treated with antithyroid drugs. The clonotype comes from a woman aged 35-65 years with Graves disease. The CDR3 nucleotides are TGTGCCAGCACCCCGGTGGCCACAGATACGCAGTATTTT. This encodes CASTPVATDTQYF.